One sample yielded the 20 T cell receptor beta chains listed below, sequenced in a study of blood T cell repertoires in COVID-19. Assay used: immunoSEQ multiplex PCR; TCRdb lists only in-frame clones, some missing. The sample includes approximately 180,000 clones, about 90% of them seen just once. The material sequenced was peripheral blood. These receptors all come from a man aged 40-55 years with active or convalescent COVID-19.

The CDR3 loop reads CASSLEVSGTDTQYF. The CDR3, as DNA: TGCGCCAGCAGCTTGGAGGTTTCAGGTACAGATACGCAGTATTTT. The chain uses TRBV5-1 and TRBJ2-3; D is unresolved. The CDR3 is 15 residues long. Looked up from germline, CDR1 is SGHRS and CDR2 is YFSETQ. The ends were cut back, 0 bases at V and 3 bases at J, with 11 bases in the middle.

This sequence joins TRBV6-6 and TRBJ1-4; D gene uncertain. Germline V gives CDR1 MNHNY, CDR2 SVGAGI (reference sequence). V dropped 4 bases and J dropped 4 bases, with 10 bases sitting between them. CDR3 size: 14 residues. CDR3 region: CASSFRGFNEKLFF. The DNA of the CDR3 is TGTGCCAGCAGTTTCAGAGGGTTTAATGAAAAACTGTTTTTT.

The J gene is TRBJ2-1, the V gene TRBV28, with 9 bases identical to TRBD1. The CDR3 runs to 11 residues. CDR1 is MDHEN, CDR2 SYDVKM, per germline. The CDR3 sequence is CASTGGAGQFF. The CDR3 DNA is TGTGCTTCAACAGGGGGCGCTGGGCAGTTCTTC.

The CDR3 DNA follows: TGCGCCAGCAGCTTGGAGGACTCCGACACCGGGGAGCTGTTTTTT. It translates to CASSLEDSDTGELFF. The chain carries TRBV5-1 and TRBJ2-2; D is perhaps TRBD2 (5 bases). V was trimmed by 0 bases and J by 3 bases, leaving 9 bases between them. CDR3 length: 15 amino acids. CDR1 is SGHRS, CDR2 YFSETQ, per germline.

The rearrangement joins TRBV5-3 to TRBJ1-4; 8 bases line up with TRBD1. TRBV5-3 is an ORF, and what it does is uncertain. The CDR3 has 16 amino acids. V dropped 3 bases and J dropped 8; count of bases not matched to a gene: 12. The CDR3, as DNA: TGTGCCAGAAGCTCACCGAGGACAGGGCAACAGGAAAAACTGTTTTTT. It translates to CARSSPRTGQQEKLFF.

The J gene is TRBJ1-5, the V gene TRBV6-6, with 7 bases fitting TRBD1. Germline V gives CDR1 MNHNY, CDR2 SVGAGI (reference sequence). The CDR3 has 15 residues. The J segment lost 1 base and the V segment lost 2 bases, leaving 2 bases of the junction unmatched. The CDR3 bases are TGTGCCAGCAGTTACGACAGGGCAAGCAATCAGCCCCAGCATTTT. As protein: CASSYDRASNQPQHF.

V usage is TRBV9 and J usage is TRBJ1-3; 9 bases map to TRBD1. The CDR3 consists of 17 residues. The V gene end was trimmed by 1 base and the J gene end by 0 bases; junction bases not matched to a gene: 5. CDR1 is SGDLS, CDR2 YYNGEE, per germline. The CDR3: CASSVWDRASSGNTIYF. The CDR3 DNA sequence: TGTGCCAGCAGCGTATGGGACAGGGCTAGCTCTGGAAACACCATATATTTT.

The genes are TRBV18 and TRBJ2-3, with TRBD1 matching over 8 bases. The trim removed 3 bases at V and 5 bases at J, leaving 10 bases unmatched. The CDR3 loop spans 16 amino acids. Germline CDR1 is KGHSH and CDR2 is LQKENI. CDR3 nucleotides: TGTGCCAGCTCACCTCCCCTAGGACAGGGACGAGATACGCAGTATTTT. Translating it yields CASSPPLGQGRDTQYF.

A single count supports this clone. The chain uses TRBV2 and TRBJ2-7, with a tentative D call TRBD1 (5 bases). Germline-derived CDR1 and CDR2 are SNHLY and FYNNEI. The ends were cut back, 2 bases at V and 4 bases at J, with 12 bases in the middle. This CDR3 is 14 amino acids long. The CDR3: CASSESGARYEQYF. In DNA, the CDR3 is TGTGCCAGCAGTGAATCTGGGGCCAGATACGAGCAGTACTTC.

J is TRBJ2-5 and V is TRBV9; TRBD2 agrees at 7 bases. The CDR3 runs to 15 residues. The V gene's germline CDR1 is SGDLS and CDR2 YYNGEE. J was trimmed by 4 bases and V by 3 bases; bases with no gene match: 9. The CDR3 is CASSALTGGGETQYF. As DNA, the CDR3 is TGTGCCAGCAGCGCTTTAACTGGCGGGGGAGAGACCCAGTACTTC. Full variable domain (missing parts from reference TRBV9 and TRBJ2-5): DSGVTQTPKHLITATGQRVTLRCSPRSGDLSVYWYQQSLDQGLQFLIQYYNGEERAKGNILERFSAQQFPDLHSELNLSSLELGDSALYFCASSALTGGGETQYFGPGTRLLVL.

The V and J genes are TRBV7-9 and TRBJ2-3, with D possibly matching TRBD1 (5 bases). Germline CDR1 and CDR2: SEHNR and FQNEAQ (reference sequence). The CDR3 runs to 14 residues. V was cut by 1 base and J by 0 bases, with 5 bases left in between. The CDR3 sequence: CASSLDRSTDTQYF. CDR3 nucleotides: TGTGCCAGCAGCTTAGACAGGAGCACAGATACGCAGTATTTT.

The V gene is TRBV4-1, the J gene TRBJ2-7; D remains unclear. CDR3 length: 17 amino acids. Germline loops: CDR1 MGHRA, CDR2 YSYEKL. Trimming removed 0 bases at V and 4 bases at J, with 19 bases between. CDR3 sequence: CASSQERVGRSPYEQYF. CDR3 in DNA: TGCGCCAGCAGCCAAGAAAGAGTGGGCAGGTCGCCTTACGAGCAGTACTTC.

The V gene is TRBV5-8, the J gene TRBJ2-7; D might be TRBD2 (5 bases). The CDR3 is made up of 16 amino acids. Deletions cut 4 bases from V and 7 bases from J, with 24 bases between. The germline V gene encodes CDR1 SGHTS and CDR2 YDEGEE. The CDR3 protein is CASSPGVGTTYVEQYF. The CDR3 nucleotides are TGTGCCAGCAGCCCCGGGGTGGGCACTACCTACGTGGAGCAGTACTTC.

CDR3 coding DNA: TGTGCCAGCCGAAAGGGAGACAGGGGCCCGAACACTGAAGCTTTCTTT. As protein: CASRKGDRGPNTEAFF. V is TRBV27 and J is TRBJ1-1; 8 bases are shared with TRBD1. From germline, CDR1 is MNHEY and CDR2 SMNVEV (reference sequence). Trimming removed 8 bases from V and 1 base from J; junction bases left unmatched: 12. This CDR3 has 16 amino acids.

This clone appeared once. The V and J genes are TRBV6-5 and TRBJ1-6, with TRBD1 matching over 8 bases. The junction had 4 bases not matched to a gene; V was cut back by 0 bases and J by 9 bases. The CDR3 spans 15 residues. Per the germline V gene, CDR1 is MNHEY and CDR2 is SVGAGI. Here the CDR3 DNA reads TGTGCCAGCAGTTACTCTACAGGGGGGGGTTCACCCCTCCACTTT. Translated, it gives CASSYSTGGGSPLHF.

The rearrangement joins TRBV6-5 to TRBJ2-7; 9 bases are shared with TRBD2. The CDR3 is 14 amino acids. Trimming took 7 bases from V and 2 from J; bases not matched to a gene: 6. The germline gives CDR1 MNHEY, CDR2 SVGAGI. CDR3 amino acids: CASTPAGGTYEQYF. CDR3 nucleotides: TGTGCCAGCACCCCAGCGGGGGGTACCTACGAGCAGTACTTC.

The rearrangement links TRBV29-1 to TRBJ1-1; TRBD1 agrees at 8 bases. The CDR3 spans 13 residues. After removal of 4 bases from V and 4 bases from J, the junction contained 5 bases not matched to a gene. Germline CDR1 is SQVTM and CDR2 is ANQGSEA. CDR3 sequence (DNA): TGCAGCGTTGTGGACAGGGACGGCACTGAAGCTTTCTTT. Protein sequence: CSVVDRDGTEAFF.

The rearrangement uses TRBV6-6 and TRBJ1-2; TRBD1 matches at 9 bases. CDR3 length equals 15 residues. Germline loops: CDR1 MNHNY, CDR2 SVGAGI (reference sequence). V lost 0 bases and J lost 7; bases outside the gene matches: 6. CDR3 sequence: CASSYSGGQGGGYTF. CDR3 DNA sequence: TGTGCCAGCAGTTACTCGGGGGGACAGGGAGGTGGCTACACCTTC.

The chain has TRBV27 and TRBJ1-5, with 7 bases lining up with TRBD1. J gave up 7 bases and V 2 bases, and 5 bases lay outside the gene matches. The CDR3 has 14 residues. In germline, CDR1 is MNHEY, CDR2 SMNVEV (reference sequence). This CDR3 reads CASSLEGARQPQHF. In DNA form, the CDR3 reads TGTGCCAGCAGTTTAGAGGGGGCGCGGCAGCCCCAGCATTTT.

This clone was detected once. V and J are TRBV10-3 and TRBJ1-6, with D tentatively TRBD1 (5 bases). CDR1 and CDR2 (germline): ENHRY, SYGVKD. This CDR3 has 16 residues. Trimming removed 4 bases at V and 0 bases at J, with 10 bases between. The CDR3 DNA reads as TGTGCCATCAGTGGCGACAGCCACTCCTATAATTCACCCCTCCACTTT. It yields the protein CAISGDSHSYNSPLHF.